A single sample gave rise to the 27 T cell receptor beta chains below, sequenced in a study of OX40 agonist ivuxolimab in advanced cancers. Sequenced by immunoSEQ multiplex PCR; TCRdb stores in-frame clones only, minus some. The repertoire holds about 10,000 clones, with 60% to 85% as singletons. Sample: CD4+ or CD8+ T cells sorted from blood, taken in a trial of the OX40 agonist ivuxolimab. These receptor sequences come from an adult with an advanced solid tumor such as melanoma, head and neck, liver or kidney cancer.

The chain couples TRBV27 to TRBJ2-1; D gene unclear. This CDR3 has 13 amino acids. Germline assignment: CDR1 MNHEY and CDR2 SMNVEV (reference sequence). Trimming pared 6 bases from V and 0 bases from J, leaving 6 bases between. The DNA of the CDR3 is TGTGCCAGCAGCCCTCTCTCCTACAATGAGCAGTTCTTC. Its protein is CASSPLSYNEQFF.

This chain joins TRBV25-1 and TRBJ2-7; TRBD2 might be the D (5 bases). This CDR3 is 12 amino acids long. Germline V gene lookup returns CDR1 MGHDK and CDR2 SYGVNS. The V gene lost 5 bases and the J gene lost 7 bases, with 12 bases spanning the gap. CDR3 in amino acids: CASSPSRREQYF. CDR3 bases: TGTGCCAGCAGTCCATCGAGGAGGGAGCAGTACTTC.

This chain connects TRBV7-9 to TRBJ1-3; no reliable D call. This CDR3 is built from 15 residues. CDR1 is SEHNR and CDR2 is FQNEAQ in the germline V gene (reference sequence). The ends were cut back, 3 bases at V and 0 bases at J, with 9 bases in the middle. Here the CDR3 reads CASSFPGTSGNTIYF. The CDR3 coding sequence is TGTGCCAGCAGCTTTCCAGGAACCTCTGGAAACACCATATATTTT.

CDR3 sequence: CAISAIRGSYEQYF. The CDR3 region has the DNA TGTGCCATCAGTGCAATTAGGGGTTCCTACGAGCAGTACTTC. This chain uses TRBV10-3 with TRBJ2-7, with TRBD1 as a possible D gene (5 bases). The CDR3 is 14 amino acids. The germline V and J ends were trimmed by 4 bases and 1 base, with 11 bases remaining between them. In germline, CDR1 is ENHRY, CDR2 SYGVKD.

The rearrangement uses TRBV27 and TRBJ2-7; 9 nucleotides line up with TRBD1. The V and J ends lost 7 bases and 5 bases, in that order; junction bases with no gene match: 9. Germline CDR1 reads MNHEY; CDR2 reads SMNVEV (reference sequence). This CDR3 is 14 amino acids long. CDR3 DNA: TGTGCCAGCACCCCAGGGACAGGGCTGAACGAGCAGTACTTC. Amino acid sequence: CASTPGTGLNEQYF.

The chain joins TRBV7-3 to TRBJ2-7; perhaps TRBD2 as D (5 bases). There are 13 residues in the CDR3. Trimming took 2 bases from V and 3 from J, leaving 8 bases between them. Germline CDR1 reads SGHTA; CDR2 reads FQGTGA. The DNA for the CDR3 is TGTGCCAGCAGCTTATCAGGAGGCTACGAGCAGTACTTC. Translated: CASSLSGGYEQYF.

This clone was detected only a few times. V and J are TRBV7-9 and TRBJ1-2; D ambiguous. The CDR3 has 12 amino acids. In germline, CDR1 is SEHNR, CDR2 FQNEAQ (reference sequence). Deletions cut 4 bases from V and 4 bases from J, with 7 bases between. This chain's CDR3 is CASSSDGYGYTF. In nucleotides, the CDR3 is TGTGCCAGCAGCTCGGACGGCTATGGCTACACCTTC.

The rearrangement links TRBV27 to TRBJ2-5; D unclear. The CDR3 totals 13 residues. The germline V gene has CDR1 MNHEY and CDR2 SMNVEV (reference sequence). Trimming took off 5 bases at V and 11 bases at J, with 18 bases between the two ends. The chain's CDR3 is CASSPATALEQYF. The CDR3 DNA sequence: TGTGCCAGCAGTCCCGCCACCGCCTTAGAGCAGTACTTC.

By share, this clone ranks as medium-sized. The genes are TRBV9 and TRBJ2-1; no clear D. V was pared by 0 bases and J by 6 bases, with 10 bases between. Germline values: CDR1 SGDLS, CDR2 YYNGEE. The CDR3 sequence is 14 residues long. CDR3 DNA: TGTGCCAGCAGCGTAGTAGCAGACGGCAATGAGCAGTTCTTC. It translates to CASSVVADGNEQFF.

The rearrangement uses TRBV29-1 and TRBJ2-7; D ambiguous. V lost 1 base and J lost 3, with 10 bases in between. Per germline, CDR1 SQVTM and CDR2 ANQGSEA. This CDR3 contains 13 residues. The CDR3 protein is CSVEGVGNYEQYF. CDR3 nucleotide sequence: TGCAGCGTTGAAGGGGTCGGCAACTACGAGCAGTACTTC.

This clone appeared a single time. The chain carries TRBV19 and TRBJ1-5; TRBD1 matches 12 bases. V was pared by 11 bases and J by 2 bases, with 4 bases of the junction left unmatched. The CDR3 is 14 amino acids. CDR1 LNHDA and CDR2 SQIVND come from the germline V gene (reference sequence). The CDR3 sequence: CAAGTGGRNQPQHF. CDR3 DNA: TGTGCCGCCGGGACAGGGGGCCGCAATCAGCCCCAGCATTTT.

The V gene is TRBV29-1, the J gene TRBJ2-7, with a tentative D call TRBD1 (6 bases). CDR1 SQVTM and CDR2 ANQGSEA come from the germline V gene. V gave up 4 bases and J gave up 5 bases, with 12 bases separating them. This CDR3 has 12 residues. In nucleotides, the CDR3 is TGCAGCGTTGGGAGCAGGGGCCACGAGCAGTACTTC. It codes for CSVGSRGHEQYF.

This clone was picked up a small number of times. V gene TRBV7-6 combines with J gene TRBJ2-1, with 7 bases lining up with TRBD1. V was clipped by 1 base and J by 4 bases; unmatched bases: 4. Germline values: CDR1 SGHVS, CDR2 FNYEAQ. The length of the CDR3 is 15 residues. CDR3 DNA: TGTGCCAGCAGCTTAGGACAGGGACCTTACAATGAGCAGTTCTTC. This sequence encodes CASSLGQGPYNEQFF.

The chain recombines TRBV10-3 with TRBJ2-3; D is possibly TRBD2 (7 bases). Germline V lookup: CDR1 ENHRY, CDR2 SYGVKD. V lost 0 bases, J lost 2 bases, and 12 bases lay in between. CDR3 size: 16 residues. The CDR3 protein is CAISESGGHLTDTQYF. As DNA, the CDR3 is TGTGCCATCAGTGAGTCGGGGGGGCACCTCACAGATACGCAGTATTTT.

The chain carries TRBV4-3 and TRBJ2-7, with 10 bases matching TRBD2. V lost 0 bases and J lost 2; bases outside the gene matches: 4. Germline-derived CDR1 and CDR2 are LGHNA and YSLEER. The CDR3 runs to 16 residues. The chain's CDR3 is CASSQDRTSGPYEQYF. The CDR3, as DNA: TGCGCCAGCAGCCAAGATAGGACTAGCGGCCCCTACGAGCAGTACTTC.

The chain combines TRBV6-6 with TRBJ1-6; D may be TRBD1 (5 bases). CDR3 length: 16 amino acids. V was pared by 7 bases and J by 0 bases, with 13 bases between. Germline V gene sequence: CDR1 MNHNY, CDR2 SVGAGI (reference sequence). The CDR3 bases are TGTGCCAGCACGTCGGCGGGGGGCTCCTATAATTCACCCCTCCACTTT. It translates to CASTSAGGSYNSPLHF.

This clone was seen a single time. The chain uses TRBV27 and TRBJ2-7; D remains ambiguous. Trimming stripped 2 bases from V and 6 bases from J, with 8 bases between. This CDR3 has 12 amino acids. Looked up from germline, CDR1 is MNHEY and CDR2 is SMNVEV (reference sequence). Written as DNA, the CDR3 is TGTGCCAGCAGTTTAACTGGGGTCGAGCAGTACTTC. Encoded protein: CASSLTGVEQYF.

The chain couples TRBV5-4 to TRBJ2-5; D is unclear. CDR3 length equals 14 residues. V dropped 2 bases and J dropped 2 bases, with 10 bases sitting between them. CDR1 is SGHNT, CDR2 YYREEE, per germline (reference sequence). The CDR3 nucleotides read TGTGCCAGCAGCTTACAGCTCCCGCAAGAGACCCAGTACTTC. Amino acid sequence: CASSLQLPQETQYF.

The chain employs TRBV19 and TRBJ1-2; 10 nucleotides align to TRBD1. J was trimmed by 6 bases and V by 8 bases; bases with no gene match: 9. Germline CDR1 reads LNHDA; CDR2 reads SQIVND (reference sequence). The CDR3 is 14 residues long. The CDR3 region has the DNA TGTGCCAGTTCTTGGACAGGGGGAACTCATGGCTACACCTTC. As protein: CASSWTGGTHGYTF.

This clone is a singleton in its sample. The rearrangement links TRBV7-9 to TRBJ1-4; D remains ambiguous. Germline V gene data show CDR1 as SEHNR and CDR2 as FQNEAQ (reference sequence). The ends were cut back, 5 bases at V and 7 bases at J, with 17 bases in the middle. The CDR3 has 15 residues. The CDR3 DNA reads as TGTGCCAGCAGCCCCCTGTCGGGGTCAGGTGAAAAACTGTTTTTT. This sequence encodes CASSPLSGSGEKLFF.

CDR3 sequence (DNA): TGTGCCAGCAGCGTCCGACAGGGGCTGAACACTGAAGCTTTCTTT. Translation gives CASSVRQGLNTEAFF. The chain joins TRBV9 to TRBJ1-1, with 8 bases matching TRBD1. The V and J ends lost 2 bases and 0 bases, in that order; junction bases with no gene match: 3. The CDR3 is made up of 15 amino acids. Germline CDR1 and CDR2: SGDLS and YYNGEE.

This clone is medium-sized by share. The chain has TRBV6-4 and TRBJ2-1; a weak D match, TRBD1 (5 bases). Germline assignment: CDR1 MRHNA and CDR2 SNTAGT. There are 13 residues in the CDR3. The germline V and J ends were trimmed by 3 bases and 2 bases, with 5 bases remaining between them. This CDR3 is CASSEDTYNEQFF. Written as DNA, the CDR3 is TGTGCCAGCAGTGAGGACACCTACAATGAGCAGTTCTTC.

This chain links TRBV9 with TRBJ2-5; 12 bases agree with TRBD1. V dropped 1 base and J dropped 4; count of bases not matched to a gene: 5. Germline V CDR1 and CDR2: SGDLS, YYNGEE. This CDR3 is built from 16 residues. The CDR3 bases are TGTGCCAGCAGCGTATCGGGACAGGGGGCCGGAGAGACCCAGTACTTC. Its translation is CASSVSGQGAGETQYF.

The rearrangement joins TRBV9 to TRBJ2-1; 9 nucleotides line up with TRBD2. Germline lookup yields CDR1 SGDLS and CDR2 YYNGEE. This CDR3 has 16 residues. The V and J ends lost 2 bases and 1 base, in that order; junction bases with no gene match: 4. CDR3 loop: CASSVLTSGSYNEQFF. The CDR3 DNA reads as TGTGCCAGCAGCGTCTTGACTAGCGGATCCTACAATGAGCAGTTCTTC.

CDR3: CASSLGGLAEGPDTQYF. CDR3 DNA sequence: TGTGCCAGCAGCTTAGGAGGACTAGCGGAGGGGCCAGATACGCAGTATTTT. V gene TRBV11-2 combines with J gene TRBJ2-3, with 10 bases identical to TRBD2. CDR1 is SGHAT and CDR2 is FQNNGV in the germline V gene. The CDR3 spans 17 residues. The V segment lost 1 base and the J segment 4 bases; nucleotides outside the gene matches: 8.

J is TRBJ1-2 and V is TRBV2; 11 nucleotides match TRBD1. The CDR3 contains 15 residues. The V gene's germline CDR1 is SNHLY and CDR2 FYNNEI. V dropped 8 bases and J dropped 8; count of bases not matched to a gene: 13. Here the CDR3 reads CASVGPDRGLEGYTF. CDR3 sequence (DNA): TGTGCCAGCGTAGGGCCGGACAGGGGGCTAGAGGGCTACACCTTC.

The J gene is TRBJ2-1, the V gene TRBV7-3, with 11 bases identical to TRBD2. Per germline, CDR1 SGHTA and CDR2 FQGTGA. The CDR3 is 19 residues long. Losses at the gene ends were 6 bases for V and 4 bases for J; bases not matched to a gene: 17. The CDR3 sequence is CASSPKSPASGRPYNEQFF. In nucleotides, the CDR3 is TGTGCCAGCAGTCCCAAAAGCCCGGCTAGCGGGAGGCCTTACAATGAGCAGTTCTTC.